This entry describes one TCR beta chain. Its antigen specificity is not known. Base qualities are not at hand, and no much larger clone is one base apart. These reads were obtained on an Illumina HiSeq 1500. TCRdb passed the public sequencing reads through fastp at Q25 and MiXCR, retaining productive beta sequences. All rows with the same CDR3 protein become a single entry with the most common DNA and genes. The sample table holds approximately 260,000 distinct CDR3 sequences, of which 15% to 20% were seen once. Approximately 51% of the sample is held by the ten biggest clonotypes. The data stem from a study of T cell repertoires in cytomegalovirus infection (dated by TCRdb to between 2019 and 2020). With regard to the full study: The HLA type of each donor mattered for the analysis, because public TCR beta signatures pointed to carriage of CMV infection along with the matching HLA type. Study-level results and caveats: In the ex vivo response, HLA-C-restricted CMV-specific TCR beta clonotypes were dominant, and in two of eight donors the single most frequent clonotype came from this HLA-C-restricted group. Cumulative frequency of public TCR beta family members discriminated carriers of CMV infection plus the relevant HLA type in this cohort and an independent roughly 330-donor cohort.

The germline V gene (reference sequence) yields SEHNR for CDR1 and FQNEAQ for CDR2. V sheds 11 bases and J sheds 6 bases, leaving 19 bases between their ends. The CDR3, from cysteine to phenylalanine, totals 13 residues. Only the CDR3 part of the read is kept: 39 bases, read in frame from the first base. This receptor was obtained from a human donor in good health (CMV status not recorded). Some clones in this sample may be carry-over from other donors' samples. The sequenced material came from CD8+ T cells from PBMCs. The chain is encoded by TRBV7-9 joined to TRBJ1-1, with an unclear D gene assignment. DNA sequence: TGTGCCTCCGTTGGGTCCGAACGGGCTGAAGCTTTCTTT. Its translation reads: CASVGSERAEAFF. Here the CDR3 is joined to the reference TRBV7-9 and TRBJ1-1 genes, and the full variable domain is: DTGVSQNPRHKITKRGQNVTFRCDPISEHNRLYWYRQTLGQGPEFLTYFQNEAQLEKSRLLSDRFSAERPKGSFSTLEIQRTEQGDSAMYLCASVGSERAEAFFGQGTRLTVV.